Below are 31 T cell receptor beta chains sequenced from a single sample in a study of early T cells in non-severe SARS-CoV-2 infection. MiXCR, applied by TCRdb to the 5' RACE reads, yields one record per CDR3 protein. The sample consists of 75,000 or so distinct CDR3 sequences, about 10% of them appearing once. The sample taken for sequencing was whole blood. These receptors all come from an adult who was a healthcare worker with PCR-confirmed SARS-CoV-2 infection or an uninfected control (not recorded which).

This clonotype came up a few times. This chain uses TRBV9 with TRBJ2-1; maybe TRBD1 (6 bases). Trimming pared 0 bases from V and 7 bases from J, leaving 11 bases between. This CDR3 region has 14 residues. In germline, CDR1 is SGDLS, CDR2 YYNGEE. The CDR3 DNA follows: TGTGCCAGCAGCGTAGCTTTAGGACAGAATGAGCAGTTCTTC. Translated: CASSVALGQNEQFF.

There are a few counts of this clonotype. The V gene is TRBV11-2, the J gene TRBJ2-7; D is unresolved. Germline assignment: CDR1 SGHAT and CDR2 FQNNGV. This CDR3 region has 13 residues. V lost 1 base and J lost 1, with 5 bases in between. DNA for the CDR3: TGTGCCAGCAGCTTAGTTATTTCCTACGAGCAGTACTTC. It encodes CASSLVISYEQYF.

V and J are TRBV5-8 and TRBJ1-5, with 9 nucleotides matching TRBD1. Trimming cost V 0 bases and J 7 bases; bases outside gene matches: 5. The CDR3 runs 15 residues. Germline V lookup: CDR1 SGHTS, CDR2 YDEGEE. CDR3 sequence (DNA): TGTGCCAGCAGCTTGGAAACAGGGGGCGGCCAGCCCCAGCATTTT. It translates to CASSLETGGGQPQHF. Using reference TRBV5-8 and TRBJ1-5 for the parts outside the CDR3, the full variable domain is EAGVTQSPTHLIKTRGQQATLRCSPISGHTSVYWYQQALGLGLQFLLWYDEGEERNRGNFPPRFSGRQFPNYSSELNVNALELEDSALYLCASSLETGGGQPQHFGDGTRLSIL.

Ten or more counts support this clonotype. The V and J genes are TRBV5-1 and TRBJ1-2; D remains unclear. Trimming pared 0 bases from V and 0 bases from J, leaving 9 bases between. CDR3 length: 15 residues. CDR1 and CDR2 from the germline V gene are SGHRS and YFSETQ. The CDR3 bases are TGCGCCAGCAGCTTGGCTGGCAGTACTAACTATGGCTACACCTTC. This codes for CASSLAGSTNYGYTF.

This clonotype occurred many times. The CDR3 loop is CASSYSTGELFF. The DNA of the CDR3 is TGTGCCAGCAGCTACTCCACCGGGGAGCTGTTTTTT. J is TRBJ2-2 and V is TRBV7-2; D is unclear. Trimming removed 4 bases at V and 4 bases at J, with 4 bases between. The CDR3 loop spans 12 amino acids. Germline lookup yields CDR1 SGHTA and CDR2 FQGNSA.

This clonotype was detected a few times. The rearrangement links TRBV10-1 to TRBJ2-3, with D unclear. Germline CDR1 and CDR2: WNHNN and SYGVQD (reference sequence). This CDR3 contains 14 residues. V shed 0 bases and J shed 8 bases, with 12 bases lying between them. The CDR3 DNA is TGCGCCAGCAGTGAGTCTAGAGCCTCCCCTACGCAGTATTTT. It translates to CASSESRASPTQYF.

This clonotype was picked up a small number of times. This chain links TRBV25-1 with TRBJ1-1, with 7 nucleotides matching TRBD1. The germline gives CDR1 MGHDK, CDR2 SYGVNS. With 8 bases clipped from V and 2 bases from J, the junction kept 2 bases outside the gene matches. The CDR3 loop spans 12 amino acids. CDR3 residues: CASRQGNTEAFF. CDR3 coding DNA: TGTGCCAGCCGACAGGGAAACACTGAAGCTTTCTTT.

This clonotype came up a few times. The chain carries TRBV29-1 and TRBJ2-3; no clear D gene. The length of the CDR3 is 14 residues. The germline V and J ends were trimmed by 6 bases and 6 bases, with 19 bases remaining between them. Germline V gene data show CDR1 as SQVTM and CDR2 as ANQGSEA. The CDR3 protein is CSVKPGQTSDTQYF. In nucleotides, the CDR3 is TGCAGCGTCAAACCGGGTCAAACCTCGGATACGCAGTATTTT.

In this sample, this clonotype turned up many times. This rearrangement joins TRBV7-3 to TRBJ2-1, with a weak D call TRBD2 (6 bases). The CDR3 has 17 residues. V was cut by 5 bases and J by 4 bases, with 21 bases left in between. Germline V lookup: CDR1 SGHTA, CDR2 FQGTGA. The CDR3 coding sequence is TGTGCCAGCAGCCCAAAGGCGGGAAAAGACCTATACAATGAGCAGTTCTTC. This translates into CASSPKAGKDLYNEQFF.

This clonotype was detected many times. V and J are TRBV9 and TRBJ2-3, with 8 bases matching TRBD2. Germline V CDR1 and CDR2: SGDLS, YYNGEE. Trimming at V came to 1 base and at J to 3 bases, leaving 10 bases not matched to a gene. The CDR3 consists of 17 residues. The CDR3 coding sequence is TGTGCCAGCAGCGTAAGCATCCGTGGCGGGAGGACAGATACGCAGTATTTT. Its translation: CASSVSIRGGRTDTQYF.

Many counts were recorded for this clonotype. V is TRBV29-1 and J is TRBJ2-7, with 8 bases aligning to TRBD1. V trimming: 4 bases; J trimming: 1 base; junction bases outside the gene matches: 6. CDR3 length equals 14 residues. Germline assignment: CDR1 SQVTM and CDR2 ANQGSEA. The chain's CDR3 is CSVVPGGMSYEQYF. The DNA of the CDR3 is TGCAGCGTTGTTCCAGGGGGCATGTCCTACGAGCAGTACTTC.

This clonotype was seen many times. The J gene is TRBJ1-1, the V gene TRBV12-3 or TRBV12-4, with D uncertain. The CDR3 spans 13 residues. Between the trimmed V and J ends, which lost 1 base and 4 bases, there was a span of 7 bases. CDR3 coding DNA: TGTGCCAGCAGTTTAGGGGTAGTCACTGAAGCTTTCTTT. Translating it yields CASSLGVVTEAFF.

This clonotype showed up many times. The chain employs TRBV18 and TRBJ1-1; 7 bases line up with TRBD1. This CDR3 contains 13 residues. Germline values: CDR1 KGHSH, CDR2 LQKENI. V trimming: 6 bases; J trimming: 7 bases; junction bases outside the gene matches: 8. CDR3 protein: CASSFLRDSEAFF. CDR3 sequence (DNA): TGTGCCAGCTCCTTCCTTCGGGACAGTGAAGCTTTCTTT.

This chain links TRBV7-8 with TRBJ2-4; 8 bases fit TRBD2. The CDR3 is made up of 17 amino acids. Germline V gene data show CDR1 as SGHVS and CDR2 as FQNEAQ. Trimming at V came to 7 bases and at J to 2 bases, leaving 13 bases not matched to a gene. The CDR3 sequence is CASTPRGGSSTKNIQYF. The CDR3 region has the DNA TGTGCCAGCACCCCTCGGGGGGGGAGTTCGACCAAAAACATTCAGTACTTC.

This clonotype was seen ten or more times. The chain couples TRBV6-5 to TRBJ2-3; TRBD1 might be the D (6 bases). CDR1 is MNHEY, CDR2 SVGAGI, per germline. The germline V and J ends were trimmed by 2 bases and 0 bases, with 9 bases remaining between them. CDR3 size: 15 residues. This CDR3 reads CASSYRDTSTDTQYF. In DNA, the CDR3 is TGTGCCAGCAGTTACCGGGACACGAGCACAGATACGCAGTATTTT.

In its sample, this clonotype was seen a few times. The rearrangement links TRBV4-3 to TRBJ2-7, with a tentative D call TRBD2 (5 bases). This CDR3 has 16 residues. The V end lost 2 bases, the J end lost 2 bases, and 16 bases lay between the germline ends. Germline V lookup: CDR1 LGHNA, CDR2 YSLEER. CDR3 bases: TGCGCCAGCAGCCAATTTAGCGCCTCCGAGCCCTACGAGCAGTACTTC. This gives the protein CASSQFSASEPYEQYF.

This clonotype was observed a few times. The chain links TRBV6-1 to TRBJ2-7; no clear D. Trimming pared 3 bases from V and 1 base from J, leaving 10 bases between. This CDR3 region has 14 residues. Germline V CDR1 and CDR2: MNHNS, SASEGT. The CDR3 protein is CASSEKVNSYEQYF. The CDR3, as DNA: TGTGCCAGCAGTGAGAAAGTGAATTCCTACGAGCAGTACTTC.

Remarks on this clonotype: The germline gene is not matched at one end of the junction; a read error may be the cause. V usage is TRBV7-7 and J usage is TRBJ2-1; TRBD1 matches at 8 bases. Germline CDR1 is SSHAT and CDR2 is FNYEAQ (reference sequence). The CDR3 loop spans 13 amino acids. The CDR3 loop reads CASSSTQGGEQFF. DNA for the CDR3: TGTGCTAGCAGCTCCACACAGGGGGGAGAGCAGTTCTTC.

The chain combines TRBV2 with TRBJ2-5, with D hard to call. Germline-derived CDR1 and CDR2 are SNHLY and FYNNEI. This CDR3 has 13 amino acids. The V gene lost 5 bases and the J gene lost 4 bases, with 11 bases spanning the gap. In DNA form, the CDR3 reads TGTGCCAGCAGTTACACCCGGATAGAGACCCAGTACTTC. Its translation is CASSYTRIETQYF.

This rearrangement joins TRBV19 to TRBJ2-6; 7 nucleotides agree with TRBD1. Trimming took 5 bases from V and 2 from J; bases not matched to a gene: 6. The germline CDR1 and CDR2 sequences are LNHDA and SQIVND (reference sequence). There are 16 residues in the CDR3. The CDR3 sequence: CASSQDRDAGANVLTF. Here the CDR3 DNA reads TGTGCCAGTAGTCAAGACAGGGATGCTGGGGCCAACGTCCTGACTTTC.

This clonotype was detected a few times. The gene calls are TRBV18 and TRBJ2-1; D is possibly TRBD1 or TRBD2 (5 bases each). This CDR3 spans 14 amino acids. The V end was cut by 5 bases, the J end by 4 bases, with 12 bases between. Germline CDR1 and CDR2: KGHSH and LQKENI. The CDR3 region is CASSSSGTYNEQFF. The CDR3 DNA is TGTGCCAGCTCATCGTCAGGGACGTACAATGAGCAGTTCTTC.

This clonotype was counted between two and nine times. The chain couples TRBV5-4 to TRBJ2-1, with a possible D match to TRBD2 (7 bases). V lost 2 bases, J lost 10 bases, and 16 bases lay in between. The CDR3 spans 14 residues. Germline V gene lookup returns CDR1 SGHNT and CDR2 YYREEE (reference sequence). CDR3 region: CASSFGGGAQEQFF. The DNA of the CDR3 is TGTGCCAGCAGCTTTGGTGGGGGGGCGCAAGAGCAGTTCTTC.

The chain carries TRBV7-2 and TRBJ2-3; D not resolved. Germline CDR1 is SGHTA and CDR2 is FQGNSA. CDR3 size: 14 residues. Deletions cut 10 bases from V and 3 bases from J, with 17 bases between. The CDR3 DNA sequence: TGTGCCACCGCCCGGCAGGTAGTAACAGATACGCAGTATTTT. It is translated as CATARQVVTDTQYF.

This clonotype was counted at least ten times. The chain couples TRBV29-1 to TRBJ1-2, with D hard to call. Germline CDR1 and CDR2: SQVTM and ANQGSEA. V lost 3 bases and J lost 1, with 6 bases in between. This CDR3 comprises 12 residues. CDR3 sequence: CSVEEVNYGYTF. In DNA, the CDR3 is TGCAGCGTTGAGGAGGTTAACTATGGCTACACCTTC.

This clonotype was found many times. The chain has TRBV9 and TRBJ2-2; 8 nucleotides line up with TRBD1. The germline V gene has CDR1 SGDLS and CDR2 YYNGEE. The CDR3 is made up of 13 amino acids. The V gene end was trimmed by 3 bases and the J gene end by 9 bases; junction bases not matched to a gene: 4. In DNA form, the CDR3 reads TGTGCCAGCAGCGCGACAGGGGCCAGGGAGCTGTTTTTT. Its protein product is CASSATGARELFF.

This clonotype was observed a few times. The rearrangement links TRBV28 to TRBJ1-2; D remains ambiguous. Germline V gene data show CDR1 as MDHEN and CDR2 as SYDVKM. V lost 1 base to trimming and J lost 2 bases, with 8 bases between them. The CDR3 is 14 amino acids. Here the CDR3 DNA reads TGTGCCAGCAGTTTATCTTGGCGGAACTATGGCTACACCTTC. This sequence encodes CASSLSWRNYGYTF.

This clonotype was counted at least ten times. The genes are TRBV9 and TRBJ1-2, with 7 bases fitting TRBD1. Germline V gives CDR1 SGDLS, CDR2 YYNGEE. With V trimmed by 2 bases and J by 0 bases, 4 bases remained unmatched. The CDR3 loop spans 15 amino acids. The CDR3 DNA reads TGTGCCAGCAGCGTGGGGACAGCGACTAACTATGGCTACACCTTC. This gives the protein CASSVGTATNYGYTF.

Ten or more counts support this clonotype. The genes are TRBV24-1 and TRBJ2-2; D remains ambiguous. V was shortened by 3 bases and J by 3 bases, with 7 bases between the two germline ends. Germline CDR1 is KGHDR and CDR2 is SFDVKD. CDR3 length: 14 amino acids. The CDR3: CATSDRQYTGELFF. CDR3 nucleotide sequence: TGTGCCACCAGTGATCGTCAGTACACCGGGGAGCTGTTTTTT.

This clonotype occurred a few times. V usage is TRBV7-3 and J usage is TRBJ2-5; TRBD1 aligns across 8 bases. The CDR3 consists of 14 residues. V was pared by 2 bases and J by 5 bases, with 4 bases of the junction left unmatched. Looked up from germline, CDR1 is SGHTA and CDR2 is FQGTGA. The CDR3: CASSLQGASETQYF. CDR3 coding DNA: TGTGCCAGCAGCTTACAGGGGGCGTCGGAGACCCAGTACTTC.

In DNA form, the CDR3 reads TGCGCCAGCAGCTTGACCGGACTGACCTACGAGCAGTACTTC. Translation: CASSLTGLTYEQYF. The chain recombines TRBV5-1 with TRBJ2-7; a weak D match, TRBD2 (5 bases). V lost 1 base to trimming and J lost 2 bases, with 10 bases between them. The CDR3 sequence is 14 residues long. Germline assignment: CDR1 SGHRS and CDR2 YFSETQ.

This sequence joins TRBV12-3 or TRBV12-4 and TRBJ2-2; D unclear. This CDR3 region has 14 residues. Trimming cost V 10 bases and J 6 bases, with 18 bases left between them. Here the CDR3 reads CAITPFLRAGELFF. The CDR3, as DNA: TGTGCCATCACCCCGTTCCTAAGGGCCGGGGAGCTGTTTTTT.